The clone carrying this T cell receptor (beta chain) came up a few times. The data stem from a study of cytomegalovirus exposure and HLA in healthy donors. Study-wide background: Early released data had 65 million to 100 million unique TCRs, all coming from HLA-typed donors.

This CDR3 region has 13 residues. Trimming pared 2 bases from V and 2 bases from J, leaving 6 bases between. The V gene's germline CDR1 is MNHEY and CDR2 SVGAGI. Vbeta (60) and Jbeta (13) primers were used in the PCR. Generated by immunoSEQ multiplex PCR, the TCRdb table keeps only in-frame clones and is missing some. The profile shows approximately 190,000 clones, almost 70% of them singletons. Material for sequencing was PBMCs. The TCR sequence derives from a man aged 35 to 55 in good health and CMV-seropositive. This sequence joins TRBV6-5 and TRBJ2-5; D unresolved. CDR3 region: CASSYETQETQYF. In DNA form, the CDR3 reads TGTGCCAGCAGTTACGAGACACAAGAGACCCAGTACTTC.